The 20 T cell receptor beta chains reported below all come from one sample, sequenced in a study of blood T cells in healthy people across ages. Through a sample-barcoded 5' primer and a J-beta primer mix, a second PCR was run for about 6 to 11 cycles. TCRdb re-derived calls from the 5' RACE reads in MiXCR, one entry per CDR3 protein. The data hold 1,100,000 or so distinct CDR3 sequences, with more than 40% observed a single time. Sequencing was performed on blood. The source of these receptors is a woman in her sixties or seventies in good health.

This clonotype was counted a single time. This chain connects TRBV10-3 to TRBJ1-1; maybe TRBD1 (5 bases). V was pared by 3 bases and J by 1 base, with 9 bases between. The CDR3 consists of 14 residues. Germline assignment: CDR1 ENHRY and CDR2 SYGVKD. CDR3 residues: CAISERGTNTEAFF. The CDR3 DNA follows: TGTGCCATCAGTGAAAGGGGTACGAACACTGAAGCTTTCTTT.

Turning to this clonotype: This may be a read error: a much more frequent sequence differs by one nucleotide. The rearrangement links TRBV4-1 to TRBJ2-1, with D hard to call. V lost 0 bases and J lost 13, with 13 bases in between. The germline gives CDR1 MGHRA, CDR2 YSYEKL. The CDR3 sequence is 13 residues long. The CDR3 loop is CASSQDFEETQFF. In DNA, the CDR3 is TGCGCCAGCAGCCAAGACTTCGAAGAGACCCAGTTCTTC.

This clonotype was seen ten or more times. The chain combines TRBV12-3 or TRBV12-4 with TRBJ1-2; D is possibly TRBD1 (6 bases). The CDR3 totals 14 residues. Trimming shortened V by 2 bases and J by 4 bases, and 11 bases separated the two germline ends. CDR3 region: CASSLLGASYGYTF. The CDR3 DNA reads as TGTGCCAGCAGTTTACTGGGGGCGTCCTATGGCTACACCTTC.

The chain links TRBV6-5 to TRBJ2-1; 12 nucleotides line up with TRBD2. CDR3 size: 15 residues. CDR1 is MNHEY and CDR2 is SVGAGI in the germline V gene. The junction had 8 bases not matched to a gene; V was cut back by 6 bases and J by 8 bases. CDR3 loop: CASSPTSGRYYEQFF. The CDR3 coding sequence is TGTGCCAGCAGCCCAACTAGCGGGAGGTACTATGAGCAGTTCTTC.

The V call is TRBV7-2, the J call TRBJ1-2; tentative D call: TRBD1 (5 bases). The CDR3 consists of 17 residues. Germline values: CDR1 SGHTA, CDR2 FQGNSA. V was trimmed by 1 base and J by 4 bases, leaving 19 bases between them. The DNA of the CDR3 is TGTGCCAGCAGCTTAGGAGGTTACAGGACTGTAATCTATGGCTACACCTTC. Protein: CASSLGGYRTVIYGYTF.

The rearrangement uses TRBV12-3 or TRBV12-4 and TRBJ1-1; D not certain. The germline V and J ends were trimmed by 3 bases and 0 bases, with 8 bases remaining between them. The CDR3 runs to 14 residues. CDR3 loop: CASSFDKVNTEAFF. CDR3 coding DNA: TGTGCCAGCAGTTTTGACAAAGTGAACACTGAAGCTTTCTTT.

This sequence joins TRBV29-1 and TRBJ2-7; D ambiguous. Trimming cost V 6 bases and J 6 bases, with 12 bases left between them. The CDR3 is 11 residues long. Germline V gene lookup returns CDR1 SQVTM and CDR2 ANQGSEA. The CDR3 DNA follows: TGCAGCGTGGTATGGATTCTCGAGCAGTACTTC. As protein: CSVVWILEQYF.

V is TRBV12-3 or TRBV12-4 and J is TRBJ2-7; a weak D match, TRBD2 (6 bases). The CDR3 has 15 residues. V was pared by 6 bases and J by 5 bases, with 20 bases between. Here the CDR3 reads CASSNAGTFPHEQYF. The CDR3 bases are TGTGCCAGCAGCAATGCCGGGACTTTCCCCCACGAGCAGTACTTC.

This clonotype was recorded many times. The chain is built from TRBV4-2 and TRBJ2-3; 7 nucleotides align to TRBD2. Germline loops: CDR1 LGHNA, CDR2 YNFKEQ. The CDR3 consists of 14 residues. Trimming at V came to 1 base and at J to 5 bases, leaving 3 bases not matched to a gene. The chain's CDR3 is CASSQASGEDTQYF. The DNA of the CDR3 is TGTGCCAGCAGCCAAGCTAGCGGAGAAGATACGCAGTATTTT.

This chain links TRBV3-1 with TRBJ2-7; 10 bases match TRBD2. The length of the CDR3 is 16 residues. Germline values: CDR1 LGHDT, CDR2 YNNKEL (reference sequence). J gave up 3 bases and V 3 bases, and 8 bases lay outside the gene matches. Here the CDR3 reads CASSHEGGLAVYEQYF. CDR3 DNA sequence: TGTGCCAGCAGCCATGAAGGAGGACTAGCGGTCTACGAGCAGTACTTC.

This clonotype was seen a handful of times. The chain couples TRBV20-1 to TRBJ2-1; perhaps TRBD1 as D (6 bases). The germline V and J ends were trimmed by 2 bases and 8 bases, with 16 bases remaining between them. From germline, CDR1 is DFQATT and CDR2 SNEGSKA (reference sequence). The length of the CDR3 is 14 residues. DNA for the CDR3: TGCAGTGCTAGAAAGAACGGTGGGGGCCATGAGCAGTTCTTC. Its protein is CSARKNGGGHEQFF.

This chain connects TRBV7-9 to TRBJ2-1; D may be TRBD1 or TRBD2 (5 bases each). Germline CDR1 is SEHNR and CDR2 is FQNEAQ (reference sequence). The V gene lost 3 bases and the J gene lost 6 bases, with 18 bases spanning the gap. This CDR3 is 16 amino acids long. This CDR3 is CASSFLRGVGGNEQFF. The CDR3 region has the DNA TGTGCCAGCAGCTTTCTGAGGGGAGTGGGCGGCAATGAGCAGTTCTTC.

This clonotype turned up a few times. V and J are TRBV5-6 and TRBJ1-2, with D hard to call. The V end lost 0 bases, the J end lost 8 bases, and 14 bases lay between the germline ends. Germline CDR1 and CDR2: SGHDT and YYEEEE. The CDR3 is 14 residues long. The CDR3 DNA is TGTGCCAGCAGCTTGGTTGGCACTGCGGGGGGCTACACCTTC. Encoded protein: CASSLVGTAGGYTF.

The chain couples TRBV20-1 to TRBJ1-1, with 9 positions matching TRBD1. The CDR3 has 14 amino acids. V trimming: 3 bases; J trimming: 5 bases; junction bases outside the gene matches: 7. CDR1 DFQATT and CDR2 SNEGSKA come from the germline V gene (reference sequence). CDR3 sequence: CSASDRGRGTEAFF. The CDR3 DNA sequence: TGCAGTGCTAGCGACAGGGGGAGGGGGACTGAAGCTTTCTTT.

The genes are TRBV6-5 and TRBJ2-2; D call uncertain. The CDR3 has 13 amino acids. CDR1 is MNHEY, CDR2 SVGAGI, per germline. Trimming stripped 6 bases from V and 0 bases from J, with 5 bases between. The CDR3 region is CASRPPNTGELFF. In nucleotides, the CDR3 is TGTGCCAGCAGGCCCCCGAACACCGGGGAGCTGTTTTTT.

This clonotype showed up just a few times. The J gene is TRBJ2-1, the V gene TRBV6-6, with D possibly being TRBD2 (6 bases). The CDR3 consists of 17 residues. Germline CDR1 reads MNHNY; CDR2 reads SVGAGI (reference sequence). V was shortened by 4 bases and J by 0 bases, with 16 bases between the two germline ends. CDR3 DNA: TGTGCCAGCAGTTCAGATATAGCGGCAGTCTCCTACAATGAGCAGTTCTTC. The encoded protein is CASSSDIAAVSYNEQFF.

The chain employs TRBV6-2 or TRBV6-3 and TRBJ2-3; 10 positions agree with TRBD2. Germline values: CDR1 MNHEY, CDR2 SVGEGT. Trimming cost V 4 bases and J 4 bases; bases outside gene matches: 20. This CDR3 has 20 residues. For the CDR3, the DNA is TGTGCCAGCAGTTCCGGACCTACTAGCGGGAAAGCCTCCGAGGCAGATACGCAGTATTTT. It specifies CASSSGPTSGKASEADTQYF.

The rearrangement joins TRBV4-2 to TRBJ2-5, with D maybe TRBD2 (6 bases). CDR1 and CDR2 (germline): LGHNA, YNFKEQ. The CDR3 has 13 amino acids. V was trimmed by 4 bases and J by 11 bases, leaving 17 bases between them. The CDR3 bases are TGTGCCAGCAGCCGGGACTTTAACAATGAGCAGTACTTC. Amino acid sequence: CASSRDFNNEQYF.

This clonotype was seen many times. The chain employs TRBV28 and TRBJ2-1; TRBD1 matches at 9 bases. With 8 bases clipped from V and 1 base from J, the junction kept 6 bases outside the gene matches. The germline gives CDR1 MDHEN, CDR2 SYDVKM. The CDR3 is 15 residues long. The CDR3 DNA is TGTGCCAGCGGACAGGGGTGGGGATCCTACAATGAGCAGTTCTTC. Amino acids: CASGQGWGSYNEQFF.

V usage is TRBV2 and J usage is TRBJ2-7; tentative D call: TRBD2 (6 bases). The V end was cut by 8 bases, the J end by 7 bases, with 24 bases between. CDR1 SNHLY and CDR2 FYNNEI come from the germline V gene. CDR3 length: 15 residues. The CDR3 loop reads CASGVVRVSGYEQYF. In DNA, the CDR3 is TGTGCCAGCGGAGTTGTACGCGTTAGCGGATATGAGCAGTACTTC.